This T cell receptor (beta chain) was recorded in a study of T and B cells in COVID-19 patients. About the study: Active-infection patients were older, median roughly 65 years, than recovered patients, median approximately 35 years.

This clonotype was seen ten or more times. Its antigen is as yet unknown. From germline, CDR1 is MNHEY and CDR2 SVGAGI. This CDR3 spans 12 amino acids. V was trimmed by 5 bases and J by 8 bases, leaving 12 bases between them. Each TRB amplification used roughly 220-550 ng of genomic DNA from blood. General study results and limits: Early severe-case samples and blood from mildly ill patients during symptoms were in short supply. No sequencing was yet done of CD4+, regulatory or CD8+ subsets, or of SARS-CoV-2-responsive or tetramer+ sorted cells.

BIOMED2 TRB-A/B primer pools were used in multiplex TRB PCR. In TCRdb, the multiplex PCR reads were re-called with MiXCR into one record per CDR3 protein. The sample records roughly 23,000 distinct CDR3 sequences, 25% to 30% being singletons. The clonotype was recovered from a human donor who had recovered from COVID-19. V and J are TRBV6-5 and TRBJ2-5; either TRBD1 or TRBD2 may fit D (5 bases each). Sequencing used blood. CDR3 in DNA: TGTGCCAGCAGTGGGACGTCTAGCACCCAGTACTTC. Residues: CASSGTSSTQYF.